The next 6 T cell receptor beta chains were all read from a single sample in a study of molecular identifiers for immune sequencing clone quantification. MiXCR was run by TCRdb on the PCR reads, yielding one entry per CDR3 protein. Here the sample spans more than 300,000 distinct CDR3 sequences, roughly a fifth being singletons. Sequenced material: naive CD8+ T cells from blood, with Jurkat cell RNA spiked in. Subset defined: FACS-sorted CD8+CD4-CCR7+CD45RA+ naive T cells. These receptors were taken from a human donor in good health. Some libraries in this study had Jurkat cell RNA spiked in.

V and J are TRBV5-6 and TRBJ2-7; no definite D call. CDR3 length: 12 amino acids. Deletions cut 4 bases from V and 6 bases from J, with 11 bases between. Germline CDR1 SGHDT, CDR2 YYEEEE. In DNA form, the CDR3 reads TGTGCCAGCAGCGCCGGGCACTCCGAGCAGTACTTC. Amino acid sequence: CASSAGHSEQYF. The entire variable domain, with the rest obtained from reference TRBV5-6 and TRBJ2-7, is as follows: DAGVTQSPTHLIKTRGQQVTLRCSPKSGHDTVSWYQQALGQGPQFIFQYYEEEERQRGNFPDRFSGHQFPNYSSELNVNALLLGDSALYLCASSAGHSEQYFGPGTRLTVT.

This clonotype was seen ten or more times. The germline gene is not matched at one end of the junction; a read error may be the cause. V and J are TRBV5-6 and TRBJ1-6; D is ambiguous. Germline CDR1 is SGHDT and CDR2 is YYEEEE. The CDR3 has 16 amino acids. CDR3 sequence reads: CASSWSRGAYNSPLHF. Here the CDR3 DNA reads TGTGCCAGCAGCTGGTCGCGGGGAGCCTACAATTCACCCCTCCACTTT.

Concerning this clonotype: This may be a read error: a much more frequent sequence differs by one nucleotide. The chain employs TRBV6-6 and TRBJ1-4, with D unclear. In germline, CDR1 is MNHNY, CDR2 SVGAGI (reference sequence). The CDR3 is 16 amino acids. As DNA, the CDR3 is TGTGCCAGCAGCACCGTGCAGTTGTTTCCTAATGAAAAACCGTTTTTT. It translates to CASSTVQLFPNEKPFF.

This clonotype has at least ten counts. The chain joins TRBV30 to TRBJ2-2; maybe TRBD2 (6 bases). Germline V gene lookup returns CDR1 GTSNPN and CDR2 SVGIG (reference sequence). Trimming left V 8 bases short and J 0 bases short, with 19 bases between. This CDR3 region has 16 residues. CDR3 residues: CAAGLWGGANTGELFF. The CDR3 DNA reads TGTGCCGCGGGCCTGTGGGGAGGTGCGAACACCGGGGAGCTGTTTTTT.

This clonotype was observed a handful of times. The junction shows a germline mismatch at one end, possibly a read error. The chain is built from TRBV24-1 and TRBJ2-1; D is perhaps TRBD2 (5 bases). The CDR3 has 16 residues. The germline V gene encodes CDR1 KGHDR and CDR2 SFDVKD. In DNA, the CDR3 is TGTGCCACCTGTGATTCCCCGGACGGGATTCAAAATGAGCAGTTCTTC. Residues: CATCDSPDGIQNEQFF.

This clonotype was picked up many times. The chain joins TRBV4-1 to TRBJ1-2; D remains unclear. Germline V lookup: CDR1 MGHRA, CDR2 YSYEKL. This CDR3 has 14 amino acids. The V end was cut by 0 bases, the J end by 7 bases, with 12 bases between. CDR3 amino acids: CASSQEWAGFGYTF. The CDR3 DNA reads as TGCGCCAGCAGCCAAGAATGGGCAGGCTTTGGCTACACCTTC.